This T cell receptor beta chain stems from a study of human T cells and chemical hapten exposure. This clonotype was detected many times. Separate cDNA molecules received unique molecular identifiers, which the library attached to them. TCRdb passed the 5' RACE reads through MiXCR, listing each CDR3 protein once. Seen here are about 140,000 distinct CDR3 sequences, 3.5% to 5% observed once, and the top ten hold 1.3% to 1.5%. Unfractionated whole blood was the source of the extracted total RNA. This sequence was found in a female donor in good health.

CDR3 residues: CASSTGTYEQYF. The CDR3 region has the DNA TGTGCCAGCAGTACAGGGACCTACGAGCAGTACTTC. The chain carries TRBV2 and TRBJ2-7; D possibly corresponds to TRBD1 (6 bases). The germline V gene encodes CDR1 SNHLY and CDR2 FYNNEI. The V gene lost 5 bases and the J gene lost 2 bases, with 7 bases spanning the gap. The CDR3 covers 12 residues.